These 12 T cell receptor beta chains were all obtained from the same sample, sequenced in a study of graft-versus-host responses after intestinal transplantation. Sequencing used immunoSEQ multiplex PCR; TCRdb keeps in-frame clones, though not all of them. This sample has more than 55,000 clones; roughly 90% occur once, and the top ten carry approximately 1.5%. The specimen comprised PBMCs, sampled 26 days after transplant. The receptors here all came from a human patient who received an intestinal transplant, so some T cells may come from the graft donor.

The rearrangement joins TRBV6-5 to TRBJ2-7; TRBD1 is a possible D gene (6 bases). CDR1 and CDR2 from the germline V gene are MNHEY and SVGAGI. There are 15 residues in the CDR3. V shed 0 bases and J shed 3 bases, with 12 bases lying between them. CDR3 residues: CASSYSQGSGYEQYF. The CDR3 DNA follows: TGTGCCAGCAGTTACTCACAGGGAAGCGGCTACGAGCAGTACTTC.

This chain joins TRBV7-9 and TRBJ2-7, with TRBD1 matching over 9 bases. V dropped 5 bases and J dropped 2; count of bases not matched to a gene: 4. Germline V gene lookup returns CDR1 SEHNR and CDR2 FQNEAQ (reference sequence). This CDR3 is built from 14 residues. As DNA, the CDR3 is TGTGCCAGCAGCGCCTGGACAGGGGCCTACGAGCAGTACTTC. Residues: CASSAWTGAYEQYF.

The chain recombines TRBV27 with TRBJ1-1; 8 bases are a match to TRBD1. After removal of 5 bases from V and 7 bases from J, the junction contained 9 bases not matched to a gene. The CDR3 length is 14 residues. Germline V CDR1 and CDR2: MNHEY, SMNVEV (reference sequence). DNA of the CDR3: TGTGCCAGCAGTCCCCGGACAGGGAACGGTGAAGCTTTCTTT. Its translation is CASSPRTGNGEAFF.

V is TRBV28 and J is TRBJ1-1; 9 bases fit TRBD1. The CDR3 contains 16 residues. Per germline, CDR1 MDHEN and CDR2 SYDVKM. V lost 6 bases and J lost 3; bases outside the gene matches: 11. This chain's CDR3 is CASSLTGGEGDTEAFF. Here the CDR3 DNA reads TGTGCCAGCAGCCTTACAGGGGGCGAGGGGGACACTGAAGCTTTCTTT.

The CDR3 is CASSVGTLASNNEQFF. In DNA, the CDR3 is TGTGCCAGCAGCGTAGGAACACTAGCGAGCAACAATGAGCAGTTCTTC. The chain links TRBV9 to TRBJ2-1, with 7 positions matching TRBD2. CDR1 is SGDLS, CDR2 YYNGEE, per germline. The CDR3 sequence is 16 residues long. V shed 0 bases and J 5 bases; nucleotides not matched to a gene: 8. Based on the CDR3 plus reference TRBV9 and TRBJ2-1, the full variable domain is DSGVTQTPKHLITATGQRVTLRCSPRSGDLSVYWYQQSLDQGLQFLIQYYNGEERAKGNILERFSAQQFPDLHSELNLSSLELGDSALYFCASSVGTLASNNEQFFGPGTRLTVL.

The V gene is TRBV19, the J gene TRBJ2-7; 8 bases line up with TRBD1. Trimming at V came to 5 bases and at J to 5 bases, leaving 8 bases not matched to a gene. CDR3 size: 14 residues. CDR1 LNHDA and CDR2 SQIVND come from the germline V gene (reference sequence). This chain's CDR3 is CASSVGRGRNEQYF. In DNA form, the CDR3 reads TGTGCCAGTAGTGTCGGCAGGGGGCGGAACGAGCAGTACTTC.

This sequence joins TRBV27 and TRBJ1-5; D call uncertain. The length of the CDR3 is 16 residues. Trimming removed 4 bases at V and 3 bases at J, with 16 bases between. Germline V gene lookup returns CDR1 MNHEY and CDR2 SMNVEV (reference sequence). CDR3 sequence reads: CASSSAAGAYNQPQHF. The CDR3, as DNA: TGTGCCAGCAGTTCAGCGGCAGGAGCCTACAATCAGCCCCAGCATTTT.

The chain combines TRBV28 with TRBJ2-7; possibly TRBD1 for D (6 bases). Germline CDR1 is MDHEN and CDR2 is SYDVKM. Between the trimmed V and J ends, which lost 3 bases and 5 bases, there was a span of 8 bases. The length of the CDR3 is 12 residues. The CDR3 bases are TGTGCCAGCAGTTTCAGGGGAGACGAGCAGTACGTC. As protein: CASSFRGDEQYV.

This chain links TRBV4-2 with TRBJ1-4; 7 bases match TRBD1. From germline, CDR1 is LGHNA and CDR2 YNFKEQ. V trimming: 3 bases; J trimming: 8 bases; junction bases outside the gene matches: 15. The CDR3 runs to 17 residues. The chain's CDR3 is CASSQTSSGGGVEKLFF. CDR3 coding DNA: TGTGCCAGCAGCCAGACATCTTCAGGGGGAGGTGTGGAAAAACTGTTTTTT.

J is TRBJ1-5 and V is TRBV7-8; TRBD1 aligns across 10 bases. Unmatched junction bases numbered 5, after V lost 1 base and J lost 2 bases. Germline loops: CDR1 SGHVS, CDR2 FQNEAQ. The CDR3 runs to 17 residues. The CDR3 region has the DNA TGTGCCAGCAGCTTAGAGGGGGACAGGGGTCGCAATCAGCCCCAGCATTTT. It codes for CASSLEGDRGRNQPQHF.

The rearrangement links TRBV4-1 to TRBJ2-3, with D perhaps matching TRBD2 (7 bases). With 2 bases removed from V and 2 bases from J, the gap between germline ends came to 20 bases. CDR3 length: 18 amino acids. The germline CDR1 and CDR2 sequences are MGHRA and YSYEKL. This CDR3 reads CASSQSRTGGPVTDTQYF. The CDR3 DNA reads as TGCGCCAGCAGCCAAAGCAGAACGGGGGGCCCAGTCACAGATACGCAGTATTTT.

This chain connects TRBV5-8 to TRBJ1-3; TRBD1 might be the D (6 bases). This CDR3 is 18 amino acids long. Germline V gene sequence: CDR1 SGHTS, CDR2 YDEGEE. Deletions cut 0 bases from V and 0 bases from J, with 16 bases between. CDR3 bases: TGTGCCAGCAGCTTGGTTCAGGGGATAATTCCCTCTGGAAACACCATATATTTT. It translates to CASSLVQGIIPSGNTIYF.